This TCR beta chain was identified during a study of tumor and adjacent non-tumor tissue in lung cancer. At the level of the study: There were 11 to 13 adenocarcinoma, 2 squamous cell carcinoma and 1 small cell lung cancer cases. Aged about 31 to 80 years, patients included 10 men and a handful of women with stage I to III disease. Study-wide results and caveats: Tumor repertoires had a smaller top 100 clone share than normal lung. Significantly higher TCR diversity was found in tumor than normal lung.

A modified ARM-PCR protocol with three rounds of nested PCR amplified TCRbeta. One entry per CDR3 protein, called by TCRdb with MiXCR from the multiplex PCR reads. Here the sample spans around 99,000 distinct CDR3 sequences, roughly 75% being singletons. Per the germline V gene, CDR1 is MNHNY and CDR2 is SVGAGI (reference sequence). CDR3 size: 14 residues. Trimming stripped 5 bases from V and 4 bases from J, with 14 bases between. The template was RNA from unsorted bulk tissue. A remark on this clonotype: Its antigen is not identified. This may be a read error, as it is one base from a much larger clone.

V and J are TRBV6-6 and TRBJ1-1; D possibly corresponds to TRBD1 (6 bases). This clonotype was sampled from a woman aged 55 to 70 with non-small cell lung cancer. Source material: lung tumor tissue. The CDR3 DNA sequence: TGTGCCAGCAGTGCGACAGGAGAAAGCACTGAAGCTTTCTTT. It translates to CASSATGESTEAFF.